Listed below are T cell receptor beta chains from one sample, sequenced in a study of immune cell composition in non-small cell lung cancer. The method was immunoSEQ multiplex PCR; TCRdb's version includes in-frame clones alone and lacks a portion of them. The sample holds thousands of clones, approximately 76% seen once. What was sequenced was lung tumor tissue. The receptors stem from a human donor with non-small cell lung cancer. Each CDR3 is given with its conserved first and last residue. The order of the fields is CDR3 protein, CDR3 DNA, D gene, V gene, J gene, clone size. A D gene is named only where the DNA matches it firmly. Not every row has a clone size; where given, it reads once, few, many or a size class.

CASRERGTSGPETQYF	TGTGCCAGCAGGGAACGTGGGACTAGCGGCCCAGAGACCCAGTACTTC	TRBD2	TRBV6-1	TRBJ2-5	.
CASSQSAHTEAFF	TGTGCCAGCAGCCAATCGGCGCATACTGAAGCTTTCTTT	.	TRBV14	TRBJ1-1	.
CAITKEQFF	TGTGCCATAACCAAGGAGCAGTTCTTC	.	TRBV25-1	TRBJ2-1	medium-sized
CASSKTEQANYGYTF	TGTGCCAGCAGCAAGACAGAGCAGGCTAACTATGGCTACACCTTC	.	TRBV9	TRBJ1-2	few
CASSAIRDGAGNEQFF	TGTGCCAGCAGCGCCATCCGGGACGGAGCTGGCAATGAGCAGTTCTTC	.	TRBV7-6	TRBJ2-1	once
CASRGGGSYEQYF	TGTGCCAGCAGGGGGGGAGGCTCCTACGAGCAGTACTTC	.	TRBV28	TRBJ2-7	.
CASSLGLGSTDTQYF	TGTGCTAGCAGCTTAGGACTAGGGAGCACAGATACGCAGTATTTT	TRBD2	TRBV7-7	TRBJ2-3	.
CASSRDRNEQYF	TGCGCCAGCAGTCGGGACAGGAACGAGCAGTACTTC	TRBD1	TRBV5-1	TRBJ2-7	.
CASSLAREGNTGELFF	TGTGCCAGCAGCTTAGCGCGGGAGGGGAACACCGGGGAGCTGTTTTTT	TRBD2	TRBV11-1	TRBJ2-2	.
CASSQAQALNEKLFF	TGTGCCAGCAGCCAAGCGCAGGCCCTTAATGAAAAACTGTTTTTT	.	TRBV4-2	TRBJ1-4	.
CASRLAGVPEQYF	TGCGCCAGCAGACTAGCGGGAGTGCCCGAGCAGTACTTC	TRBD2	TRBV5-1	TRBJ2-7	.
CAWSPSSPLHF	TGTGCCTGGTCGCCTTCTTCACCCCTCCACTTT	.	TRBV30	TRBJ1-6	.
CASTTGPPLYEQYF	TGCGCCAGCACCACGGGACCACCCCTCTACGAGCAGTACTTC	.	TRBV5-1	TRBJ2-7	.
CASSLWGTSDNEQFF	TGTGCCAGCAGCTTATGGGGTACTAGCGACAATGAGCAGTTCTTC	TRBD2	TRBV5-6	TRBJ2-1	.
CASREDSSYNSPLHF	TGTGCCAGCAGGGAAGACAGCTCCTATAATTCACCCCTCCACTTT	.	TRBV6-6	TRBJ1-6	.
CASSPTGTGGNTIYF	TGTGCCAGCTCACCCACCGGGACAGGGGGCAACACCATATATTTT	TRBD1	TRBV18	TRBJ1-3	.
CASSLPGGTEAFF	TGTGCCAGCAGCCTCCCGGGGGGAACTGAAGCTTTCTTT	.	TRBV7-9	TRBJ1-1	few
CSAESHNEQFF	TGCAGTGCTGAAAGTCACAATGAGCAGTTCTTC	.	TRBV20-1	TRBJ2-1	.
CASSLLGGNSPLHF	TGTGCCAGCAGTTTGCTAGGGGGCAATTCACCCCTCCACTTT	TRBD1	TRBV28	TRBJ1-6	.
CANGGYNEQFF	TGTGCCAACGGGGGCTACAATGAGCAGTTCTTC	.	TRBV2	TRBJ2-1	.
CASSVSGGNTGELFF	TGTGCCAGCAGCGTATCAGGGGGGAACACCGGGGAGCTGTTTTTT	TRBD1	TRBV9	TRBJ2-2	.
CASSFSYSSYEQYF	TGTGCCAGCAGCTTCTCGTACAGCTCCTACGAGCAGTACTTC	.	TRBV5-5	TRBJ2-7	.
CASSVVPSGGASEQFF	TGTGCCAGCAGCGTAGTGCCTAGCGGGGGGGCCAGTGAGCAGTTCTTC	TRBD2	TRBV9	TRBJ2-1	few
CASINRGNEQFF	TGTGCCAGCATTAATCGGGGTAATGAGCAGTTCTTC	.	TRBV27	TRBJ2-1	.
CASSSVLTGELFF	TGTGCCAGCAGCTCGGTCCTGACCGGGGAGCTGTTTTTT	.	TRBV5-4	TRBJ2-2	few
CASSQDGGREETQYF	TGTGCCAGCAGCCAAGATGGAGGGAGGGAAGAGACCCAGTACTTC	TRBD2	TRBV4-2	TRBJ2-5	.
CASSSMQGASWGGELFF	TGTGCCAGCAGCTCGATGCAGGGGGCGTCCTGGGGCGGGGAGCTGTTTTTT	TRBD1	TRBV5-8	TRBJ2-2	.
CASSLQNTGELFF	TGCGCCAGCAGCTTGCAGAACACCGGGGAGCTGTTTTTT	.	TRBV5-1	TRBJ2-2	.
CASSLISYEQYF	TGTGCCAGCAGCTTAATCTCCTACGAGCAGTACTTC	.	TRBV11-2	TRBJ2-7	.
CASQKGSQGYYGYTF	TGTGCCAGCCAAAAAGGGAGCCAGGGCTACTATGGCTACACCTTC	.	TRBV6-1	TRBJ1-2	.
CASSIGGTGVYEQYF	TGTGCCAGTAGTATAGGAGGGACAGGAGTCTACGAGCAGTACTTC	TRBD1	TRBV19	TRBJ2-7	once
CASRLIVSGANVLTF	TGTGCCAGCCGCCTCATCGTCTCTGGGGCCAACGTCCTGACTTTC	.	TRBV6-5	TRBJ2-6	.
CAWRGTVGQETQYF	TGTGCCTGGAGGGGGACAGTGGGACAAGAGACCCAGTACTTC	TRBD1	TRBV30	TRBJ2-5	.
CASYGTGLNYGYTF	TGTGCCAGCTACGGGACAGGGCTTAACTATGGCTACACCTTC	TRBD1	TRBV19	TRBJ1-2	.
CASSAKGNRDLNTEAFF	TGTGCCAGCAGCGCAAAAGGAAACAGGGACCTAAACACTGAAGCTTTCTTT	.	TRBV9	TRBJ1-1	.
CASSDGGTAFYGYTF	TGTGCCAGCAGTGATGGTGGGACAGCTTTCTATGGCTACACCTTC	TRBD1	TRBV2	TRBJ1-2	few
CASSLIPAGLYRDTQYF	TGTGCCAGCAGCTTAATTCCGGCGGGGCTCTATAGAGATACGCAGTATTTT	.	TRBV11-2	TRBJ2-3	.
CASSVQGARNTIYF	TGTGCCAGCAGCGTACAGGGGGCAAGAAACACCATATATTTT	TRBD1	TRBV9	TRBJ1-3	.
CAWRVEREGSPLHF	TGTGCCTGGAGAGTTGAACGGGAAGGGTCACCCCTCCACTTT	.	TRBV30	TRBJ1-6	few
CASSVTAGQNTEAFF	TGTGCCAGCAGCGTAACTGCGGGACAGAACACTGAAGCTTTCTTT	.	TRBV11-2	TRBJ1-1	once